One sample yielded the 23 T cell receptor beta chains listed below, sequenced in a study of shared clonotypes between healthy human individuals. Sequencing used immunoSEQ multiplex PCR; TCRdb keeps in-frame clones, though not all of them. Of around 1.6 million clones listed, 95% to 99% are singletons. Input material: naive CD4+ T cells sorted from blood. The subset denotes: CD45RA+ positively selected. These receptors originate from a man in his thirties or forties in good health.

The gene calls are TRBV7-9 and TRBJ2-1; tentatively, D is TRBD2 (6 bases). V was cut by 3 bases and J by 12 bases, with 15 bases left in between. From germline, CDR1 is SEHNR and CDR2 FQNEAQ (reference sequence). This CDR3 is 13 amino acids long. CDR3 in DNA: TGTGCCAGCAGCTTTCCCATGGGAGGCGGGCAGTTCTTC. It specifies CASSFPMGGGQFF.

This clone was seen just once. The junction and the germline gene differ at one end; a read error may be behind it. The same CDR3 arises from other DNA sequences in this sample as well. The V gene is TRBV2, the J gene TRBJ2-7; 8 bases align to TRBD1. Germline V gives CDR1 SNHLY, CDR2 FYNNEI. This CDR3 is built from 14 residues. The CDR3 loop is CASRETGTGYEQYF. The CDR3 DNA follows: TGTGCCAGCCGTGAAACAGGGACAGGCTACGAGCAGTACTTC.

Here the CDR3 DNA reads TGTGCCAGCAGTTCCGTAACAGGGGAAAACTATGGCTACACCTTC. Translating it yields CASSSVTGENYGYTF. The chain uses TRBV28 and TRBJ1-2; TRBD1 matches 7 bases. The germline V gene encodes CDR1 MDHEN and CDR2 SYDVKM. V lost 4 bases and J lost 2; bases outside the gene matches: 7. The CDR3 is made up of 15 amino acids.

CDR3: CSAEHLAQQYF. In DNA form, the CDR3 reads TGCAGTGCAGAGCACCTAGCACAGCAGTACTTC. J is TRBJ2-7 and V is TRBV20-1, with a weak D call TRBD2 (5 bases). This CDR3 has 11 amino acids. Trimming stripped 6 bases from V and 8 bases from J, with 14 bases between. Germline assignment: CDR1 DFQATT and CDR2 SNEGSKA (reference sequence).

The rearrangement links TRBV19 to TRBJ2-2; 12 positions agree with TRBD2. V dropped 4 bases and J dropped 6; count of bases not matched to a gene: 9. The CDR3 has 17 amino acids. Germline loops: CDR1 LNHDA, CDR2 SQIVND (reference sequence). CDR3 residues: CASSNTRLAGVSGELFF. CDR3 bases: TGTGCCAGTAGTAATACGAGACTAGCGGGAGTGTCCGGGGAGCTGTTTTTT.

In regard to this clone: This sample also contains other DNA sequences that code for the same CDR3. This sequence joins TRBV6-1 and TRBJ2-7, with 11 bases lining up with TRBD2. The CDR3 totals 15 residues. J was trimmed by 0 bases and V by 6 bases; bases with no gene match: 4. Germline lookup yields CDR1 MNHNS and CDR2 SASEGT. For the CDR3, the DNA is TGTGCCAGCAGCGCGACTAGCGGGACCTCCTACGAGCAGTACTTC. Residues: CASSATSGTSYEQYF.

In its sample, this clone was seen once. The rearrangement joins TRBV14 to TRBJ2-3, with TRBD2 identical over 7 bases. Germline-derived CDR1 and CDR2 are SGHDN and FVKESK. V shed 4 bases and J 1 base; nucleotides not matched to a gene: 5. This CDR3 has 15 residues. CDR3 nucleotide sequence: TGTGCCAGCAGCCGGACTAGAGTGGGCACAGATACGCAGTATTTT. This sequence encodes CASSRTRVGTDTQYF.

The chain recombines TRBV20-1 with TRBJ1-1; D is uncertain. V lost 3 bases, J lost 7 bases, and 6 bases lay in between. Looked up from germline, CDR1 is DFQATT and CDR2 is SNEGSKA (reference sequence). CDR3 length equals 10 residues. CDR3 DNA: TGCAGTGCTAGCGGGATTGAAGCTTTCTTT. Translating it yields CSASGIEAFF.

V is TRBV7-9 and J is TRBJ1-1; unclear D gene. The CDR3 is 15 amino acids. The germline V and J ends were trimmed by 2 bases and 1 base, with 11 bases remaining between them. In germline, CDR1 is SEHNR, CDR2 FQNEAQ (reference sequence). CDR3: CASSLSSARNTEAFF. The CDR3 DNA is TGTGCCAGCAGCTTATCGTCTGCGAGGAACACTGAAGCTTTCTTT.

Of note for this clone: In the same sample, other DNA sequences code for this CDR3. The rearrangement links TRBV5-4 to TRBJ2-5; 9 nucleotides align to TRBD2. The germline V gene encodes CDR1 SGHNT and CDR2 YYREEE (reference sequence). CDR3 length equals 15 residues. Trimming cost V 4 bases and J 5 bases; bases outside gene matches: 9. The CDR3 sequence is CASSPRTSAQETQYF. For the CDR3, the DNA is TGTGCCAGCAGCCCGCGGACTAGCGCACAGGAGACCCAGTACTTC.

The chain combines TRBV28 with TRBJ2-1; 11 bases align to TRBD1. With V trimmed by 3 bases and J by 3 bases, 1 base remained unmatched. The germline CDR1 and CDR2 sequences are MDHEN and SYDVKM. The CDR3 consists of 15 residues. CDR3 loop: CASSFGTGGYNEQFF. CDR3 nucleotide sequence: TGTGCCAGCAGTTTCGGGACAGGGGGCTACAATGAGCAGTTCTTC.

The rearrangement uses TRBV7-2 and TRBJ2-6; 7 nucleotides align to TRBD1. The V segment lost 3 bases and the J segment 2 bases; nucleotides outside the gene matches: 7. CDR1 SGHTA and CDR2 FQGNSA come from the germline V gene. The CDR3 has 17 residues. The CDR3 nucleotides read TGTGCCAGCAGCTTGGGCCCAGGGGGTCCTGGGGCCAACGTCCTGACTTTC. It codes for CASSLGPGGPGANVLTF.

CDR3 DNA: TGTGCCAGCAGTTTAGACAGGGGGAACACAGATACGCAGTATTTT. This gives the protein CASSLDRGNTDTQYF. The gene calls are TRBV28 and TRBJ2-3, with 9 nucleotides matching TRBD1. The CDR3 spans 15 residues. CDR1 and CDR2 from the germline V gene are MDHEN and SYDVKM. V was clipped by 2 bases and J by 2 bases; unmatched bases: 2.

The chain couples TRBV11-2 to TRBJ1-1, with 7 bases matching TRBD1. CDR1 SGHAT and CDR2 FQNNGV come from the germline V gene. V shed 4 bases, J shed 10 bases, and the junction held 9 bases outside the gene matches. The CDR3 consists of 13 residues. The CDR3 nucleotides are TGTGCCAGCAGCTCCTACCGAGGGGGCCCAGCTTTCTTT. The encoded protein is CASSSYRGGPAFF.

This sequence joins TRBV6-5 and TRBJ1-1; D gene ambiguous. The V and J ends lost 7 bases and 4 bases respectively, with 13 bases between them. CDR1 and CDR2 from the germline V gene are MNHEY and SVGAGI. This CDR3 is built from 13 residues. The CDR3 sequence: CASKSAATTEAFF. The CDR3 DNA reads TGTGCCAGCAAATCGGCCGCAACCACTGAAGCTTTCTTT.

The gene calls are TRBV13 and TRBJ2-7; 13 nucleotides agree with TRBD2. The CDR3 sequence is 17 residues long. Trimming cost V 2 bases and J 5 bases; bases outside gene matches: 9. Germline V gene sequence: CDR1 PRHDT, CDR2 FYEKMQ (reference sequence). The CDR3 sequence: CASSLYGLAGDKDEQYF. The CDR3 bases are TGTGCCAGCAGCTTATATGGACTAGCGGGAGATAAGGACGAGCAGTACTTC.

The V call is TRBV7-9, the J call TRBJ2-1; no firm D call. The CDR3 runs to 14 residues. V was cut by 5 bases and J by 4 bases, with 12 bases left in between. CDR1 and CDR2 from the germline V gene are SEHNR and FQNEAQ (reference sequence). The CDR3 here is CASSGTAVYNEQFF. CDR3 nucleotides: TGTGCCAGCAGCGGTACGGCGGTTTACAATGAGCAGTTCTTC.

The chain uses TRBV19 and TRBJ2-5, with D perhaps matching TRBD1 or TRBD2 (6 bases each). The germline V and J ends were trimmed by 4 bases and 5 bases, with 14 bases remaining between them. Germline lookup yields CDR1 LNHDA and CDR2 SQIVND (reference sequence). The CDR3 runs to 14 residues. In DNA form, the CDR3 reads TGTGCCAGTAGTACTCCTTCCGGGGGCGAGACCCAGTACTTC. Translating gives CASSTPSGGETQYF.

V gene TRBV10-3 combines with J gene TRBJ2-3; 7 bases agree with TRBD1. The CDR3 runs 11 residues. In germline, CDR1 is ENHRY, CDR2 SYGVKD. The V segment lost 5 bases and the J segment 10 bases; nucleotides outside the gene matches: 3. Here the CDR3 DNA reads TGTGCCATCAGTACAGGGGATGCGCAGTATTTT. Its translation: CAISTGDAQYF.

The V gene is TRBV27, the J gene TRBJ2-7; 7 positions agree with TRBD1. The V and J ends lost 7 bases and 0 bases, in that order; junction bases with no gene match: 3. The germline CDR1 and CDR2 sequences are MNHEY and SMNVEV (reference sequence). The CDR3 is made up of 13 amino acids. The CDR3 DNA sequence: TGTGCCAGCAAAGGACAGGCCTCCTACGAGCAGTACTTC. Protein: CASKGQASYEQYF.

The chain recombines TRBV14 with TRBJ1-2; D is ambiguous. This CDR3 is built from 14 residues. Trimming shortened V by 4 bases and J by 0 bases, and 9 bases separated the two germline ends. Germline assignment: CDR1 SGHDN and CDR2 FVKESK. This chain's CDR3 is CASSPGQANYGYTF. DNA of the CDR3: TGTGCCAGCAGCCCTGGGCAGGCTAACTATGGCTACACCTTC.

The chain uses TRBV7-9 and TRBJ2-2, with 8 bases identical to TRBD2. This CDR3 comprises 16 residues. The V segment lost 2 bases and the J segment 3 bases; nucleotides outside the gene matches: 5. CDR1 and CDR2 from the germline V gene are SEHNR and FQNEAQ (reference sequence). In DNA, the CDR3 is TGTGCCAGCAGCTTACCGGGACTAGGGGACACCGGGGAGCTGTTTTTT. It codes for CASSLPGLGDTGELFF.

This chain connects TRBV6-5 to TRBJ2-3, with 8 bases identical to TRBD2. V lost 3 bases and J lost 2; bases outside the gene matches: 7. From germline, CDR1 is MNHEY and CDR2 SVGAGI. The CDR3 is 16 residues long. The CDR3 protein is CASSYGTSGYTDTQYF. In DNA form, the CDR3 reads TGTGCCAGCAGTTATGGGACTAGTGGATACACAGATACGCAGTATTTT.